Listed below are T cell receptor beta chains from one sample, sequenced in a study of Graves' ophthalmopathy and Graves' hyperthyroidism. TCRdb used MiXCR to reprocess the multiplex PCR reads, holding one entry per CDR3 protein. The sample holds 400,000 or so distinct CDR3 sequences; 17% are singletons and the top ten take 2.4%. Sequenced: peripheral blood. The receptors were gathered from an adult woman with stable Graves' hyperthyroidism. Both conserved end residues are part of each CDR3. D genes are given only for firm matches. Some rows mark clone size as missing; the rest say once, few, many or name a class of expanded clone.

d_gene,j_gene,abundance,len,v_gene,CDR3nt,CDR3aa
.,TRBJ2-5,many,16,TRBV28,TGTGCCAGCAGTTTATTTCGGCTCTCGTACCAAGAGACCCAGTACTTC,CASSLFRLSYQETQYF
TRBD2,TRBJ2-7,many,16,TRBV20-1,TGCAGTGCCCTAACTCAAAAACTAGCGGGCTCCTACGAGCAGTACTTC,CSALTQKLAGSYEQYF
.,TRBJ2-2,.,15,TRBV11-2,TGTGCCAGCAGCCCAGACCGTCTACCGACCGGGGATCTGTTTTTT,CASSPDRLPTGDLFF
TRBD2,TRBJ2-2,many,13,TRBV6-1,TGTGCCAGCCTCCTAGCGGAGACCGGGGAGCTGTTTTTT,CASLLAETGELFF
TRBD2,TRBJ2-7,many,16,TRBV10-3,TGTGCCATCAGTGAGTCTCCGGGACTAGGGCTCTACGAGCAGTACTTC,CAISESPGLGLYEQYF
.,TRBJ2-4,many,16,TRBV19,TGTGCCAGTACCCTCGGGTTTCTAATAGCCAAAAACATTCAGTACTTC,CASTLGFLIAKNIQYF
.,TRBJ1-1,.,9,TRBV19,TGTGCCAATAACACTGAAGCTTTCTTT,CANNTEAFF
.,TRBJ2-2,.,14,TRBV7-2,TGTGCCAGCAGCTCGGCTGGGTGGACCGGGGAGCTGTTTTTT,CASSSAGWTGELFF
.,TRBJ2-5,.,15,TRBV9,TGTGCCAGCAGCGAAGACTCAGCAATCCAAGAGACCCAGTACTTC,CASSEDSAIQETQYF
.,TRBJ1-1,.,16,TRBV12-3/TRBV12-4,TGTGCCAGCAGTTTCCCCGGGTTTGGGGGTAGCACTGAAGCTTTCTTT,CASSFPGFGGSTEAFF
.,TRBJ1-1,few,13,TRBV18,TGTGCCAGCTCCGACGGGGGCCTGACTGAAGCTTTCTTT,CASSDGGLTEAFF
TRBD2,TRBJ2-7,.,14,TRBV6-5,TGTGCCAGCAGTTACGGTGGGACTAGCTATCAGCAGTACTTC,CASSYGGTSYQQYF
TRBD1,TRBJ2-2,many,16,TRBV7-2,TGTGCCAGCAGCTCCCCACGGGACAGGGGGTCCGGGGAGCTGTTTTTT,CASSSPRDRGSGELFF
TRBD2,TRBJ2-2,.,17,TRBV11-1,TGTGCCAGCAGCCCAGAGGGACTAGCGGGAGCAGGCGGGGAGCTGTTTTTT,CASSPEGLAGAGGELFF
.,TRBJ2-7,many,15,TRBV28,TGTGCCAGCAGTTTTCAAGCGGAGGACTCCTACGAGCAGTACTTC,CASSFQAEDSYEQYF
TRBD1,TRBJ1-3,many,14,TRBV28,TGTGCCAGCATCACAGGGGGCGCGGGCAACACCATATATTTT,CASITGGAGNTIYF
.,TRBJ2-2,few,13,TRBV5-5,TGTGCCAGCAGCGGAGGGGGGATCGGGGAGCTGTTTTTT,CASSGGGIGELFF
.,TRBJ2-7,many,15,TRBV9,TGTGCCAGCAGCGGGACCGGGGACCACTCCTACGAGCAGTACTTC,CASSGTGDHSYEQYF
TRBD1,TRBJ1-3,.,18,TRBV27,TGTGCCAGCAGTCGTCGGTTCCGGGACAGGTTCTCTGGAAACACCATATATTTT,CASSRRFRDRFSGNTIYF
.,TRBJ1-1,many,13,TRBV12-3/TRBV12-4,TGTGCCAGCAAGTTCTGGGGGAACACTGAAGCTTTCTTT,CASKFWGNTEAFF
TRBD1,TRBJ2-7,many,15,TRBV12-3/TRBV12-4,TGTGCCAGCAGTTTCCAGGGACAGGGGGGCTACGAGCAGTACTTC,CASSFQGQGGYEQYF
TRBD1,TRBJ2-7,.,14,TRBV5-1,TGCGCCAGCAGCCCGGACAGGGGGGGCTACGAGCAGTACTTC,CASSPDRGGYEQYF
.,TRBJ2-4,many,15,TRBV18,TGTGCCAGCTCACCCAACGGGCCTTCGGGCGGCATTCAGTACTTC,CASSPNGPSGGIQYF
.,TRBJ1-2,.,13,TRBV12-3/TRBV12-4,TGTGCCAGCAGCACCCGGACAGAGTGGCGCTACACCTTC,CASSTRTEWRYTF
.,TRBJ1-1,few,15,TRBV4-1,TGCGCCAGCAGGGCTGTGGGACAAAAGAACACTGAAGCTTTCTTT,CASRAVGQKNTEAFF
.,TRBJ2-4,few,14,TRBV4-3,TGCGCCAGCAGCCCCGGGACGGGCGAAAACATTAAGTACTTC,CASSPGTGENIKYF
.,TRBJ2-7,many,16,TRBV27,TGTGCCAGCAGTTTATTCCCGGGTATCGCTCCCTACGAGCAGTACTTC,CASSLFPGIAPYEQYF
TRBD1,TRBJ1-5,many,15,TRBV6-5,TGTGCCAGCAGTTCGAACAGGGGGCCGTACCAGCCCCAGCATTTT,CASSSNRGPYQPQHF
TRBD1,TRBJ2-2,many,17,TRBV7-8,TGTGCCAGCAGCTTAGGGGGACAGGCTTTGCGCACCGGGGAGCTGTTTTTT,CASSLGGQALRTGELFF
TRBD2,TRBJ2-3,few,13,TRBV7-8,TGTGCCACTATAGCGGGAGTCACAGATACGCAGTATTTT,CATIAGVTDTQYF
TRBD1,TRBJ1-2,.,14,TRBV18,TGTGCCAGCTCTTCCGGGACAGGGGTCGAGGGCTACACCTTC,CASSSGTGVEGYTF
.,TRBJ2-5,many,13,TRBV24-1,TGTGCCACCAGTAGAAGGGGACAAGAGACCCAGTACTTC,CATSRRGQETQYF
TRBD1,TRBJ2-5,.,13,TRBV20-1,TGCAGTGCTGACAGGGGGCACCAAGAGACCCAGTACTTC,CSADRGHQETQYF
TRBD1,TRBJ2-5,.,17,TRBV28,TGTGCCAGCAGTTTATCAGTTGGACAGGGCCTCCGGGAGACCCAGTACTTC,CASSLSVGQGLRETQYF
.,TRBJ1-5,many,15,TRBV28,TGTGCCAGCAGTTTTCAGACCGTTAGGGGCCAGCCCCAGCATTTT,CASSFQTVRGQPQHF
TRBD2,TRBJ2-7,.,16,TRBV6-1,TGTGCCAGCAGTCGGACTAGCGGGATCGGGTCAGCCGAGCAGTACTTC,CASSRTSGIGSAEQYF
TRBD1,TRBJ2-5,many,20,TRBV6-2/TRBV6-3,TGTGCCAGCAGTTACTCCTTCGGGACAGGGGGCGAGATTTACCAAGAGACCCAGTACTTC,CASSYSFGTGGEIYQETQYF
.,TRBJ2-4,few,15,TRBV15,TGTGCCACCAGAAACCCCCGGGGCCTTGAAAACATTCAGTACTTC,CATRNPRGLENIQYF
TRBD1,TRBJ2-5,.,15,TRBV12-5,TGTGCTAGTGGAAGGACAGGGGCCATCCAAGAGACCCAGTACTTC,CASGRTGAIQETQYF
TRBD2,TRBJ2-5,many,15,TRBV28,TGTGCCAGCAGTTTTAGCGGGGGGTCCCAAGAGACCCAGTACTTC,CASSFSGGSQETQYF
.,TRBJ1-1,.,15,TRBV6-2/TRBV6-3,TGTGCCAGCAGTTACGGACTGGGTGTCGACACTGAAGCTTTCTTT,CASSYGLGVDTEAFF
.,TRBJ2-2,many,12,TRBV6-1,TGTGCCAGCAGTGAACCGGCCGGGGAGCTGTTTTTT,CASSEPAGELFF
.,TRBJ1-2,many,10,TRBV20-1,TGCAGTGCCACGGTGTATGGCTACACCTTC,CSATVYGYTF
.,TRBJ1-2,many,14,TRBV5-4,TGTGCCAGCAGCTTGGCGGCAGTCAACTATGGCTACACCTTC,CASSLAAVNYGYTF
.,TRBJ2-3,.,15,TRBV19,TGTGCCAGTAGTAGACAGGCTTATAGCACAGATACGCAGTATTTT,CASSRQAYSTDTQYF
.,TRBJ2-4,few,15,TRBV6-1,TGTGCCAGCAGAAGACTAGAATTGGGCCAAAACATTCAGTACTTC,CASRRLELGQNIQYF
.,TRBJ1-5,many,13,TRBV19,TGTGCCAGTAGTATAACAGGCCCCCAGCCCCAGCATTTT,CASSITGPQPQHF